One and the same sample provided the 17 T cell receptor beta chains below, sequenced in a study of CD8+ T cells in alopecia areata. cDNA serving as the sequencing template came from extracted, reverse transcribed RNA. TCRdb's table, derived via immunoSEQ multiplex PCR, lists solely in-frame clones and lacks some. The table records some 30,000 clones, around three quarters of them present only once. Sequences were obtained from NKG2D-low CD8+ T cells sorted from blood. All receptors derive from a human donor with alopecia areata.

This clone was found once. This rearrangement joins TRBV5-1 to TRBJ2-7; no firm D call. Per germline, CDR1 SGHRS and CDR2 YFSETQ. Trimming took 0 bases from V and 5 from J, leaving 9 bases between them. CDR3 length equals 13 residues. In DNA form, the CDR3 reads TGCGCCAGCAGCTTGGCCGGGCTGGACGAGCAGTACTTC. Translation: CASSLAGLDEQYF.

CDR3 coding DNA: TGTGCCAGCAGCTTAGCTCTACTGGGGACAGCTTACGAGCAGTACTTC. Its protein product is CASSLALLGTAYEQYF. The chain has TRBV7-8 and TRBJ2-7, with 7 bases that match TRBD1. The J segment lost 4 bases and the V segment lost 0 bases, leaving 9 bases of the junction unmatched. The germline V gene has CDR1 SGHVS and CDR2 FQNEAQ. CDR3 size: 16 residues.

This chain connects TRBV4-1 to TRBJ1-2; D unclear. This CDR3 contains 14 residues. V lost 1 base and J 2 bases, leaving 8 bases between the germline ends. Germline V CDR1 and CDR2: MGHRA, YSYEKL. The CDR3 sequence is CASSQALGNYGYTF. CDR3 sequence (DNA): TGCGCCAGCAGCCAAGCCCTGGGGAACTATGGCTACACCTTC.

This rearrangement joins TRBV7-6 to TRBJ2-7; 11 bases fit TRBD2. V lost 4 bases and J lost 1; bases outside the gene matches: 0. This CDR3 has 14 amino acids. The germline V gene encodes CDR1 SGHVS and CDR2 FNYEAQ. The CDR3 DNA reads TGTGCCAGCAGCTCTAGCGGGGGGTCCTACGAGCAGTACTTC. This encodes CASSSSGGSYEQYF.

The chain has TRBV29-1 and TRBJ2-7, with TRBD2 matching over 7 bases. V shed 7 bases and J 2 bases; nucleotides not matched to a gene: 11. The germline V gene has CDR1 SQVTM and CDR2 ANQGSEA. The CDR3 spans 14 residues. CDR3 sequence reads: CSAVGLGGAYEQYF. In nucleotides, the CDR3 is TGCAGCGCCGTAGGACTAGGTGGGGCCTACGAGCAGTACTTC.

The CDR3 region has the DNA TGTGCCAGCAGCTCCCCTCACCACTACGAGCAGTACTTC. It yields the protein CASSSPHHYEQYF. V is TRBV5-4 and J is TRBJ2-7; no clear D. The germline gives CDR1 SGHNT, CDR2 YYREEE (reference sequence). The germline V and J ends were trimmed by 3 bases and 3 bases, with 10 bases remaining between them. The CDR3 has 13 amino acids. Looking up the rest from reference TRBV5-4 and TRBJ2-7 gives the full variable domain: ETGVTQSPTHLIKTRGQQVTLRCSSQSGHNTVSWYQQALGQGPQFIFQYYREEENGRGNFPPRFSGLQFPNYSSELNVNALELDDSALYLCASSSPHHYEQYFGPGTRLTVT.

This chain connects TRBV6-6 to TRBJ1-6; D is perhaps TRBD1 (5 bases). CDR3 size: 14 residues. Germline V gene sequence: CDR1 MNHNY, CDR2 SVGAGI (reference sequence). Trimming took 5 bases from V and 5 from J, leaving 10 bases between them. The CDR3 sequence: CASSPGYHNSPLHF. DNA of the CDR3: TGTGCCAGCAGTCCAGGGTACCATAATTCACCCCTCCACTTT.

This chain uses TRBV6-5 with TRBJ2-7, with D uncertain. The germline CDR1 and CDR2 sequences are MNHEY and SVGAGI. Trimming shortened V by 6 bases and J by 2 bases, and 5 bases separated the two germline ends. This CDR3 has 11 residues. The DNA of the CDR3 is TGTGCCAGCAGCTCGCCCTACGAGCAGTACTTC. This sequence encodes CASSSPYEQYF.

This chain joins TRBV14 and TRBJ2-3; 9 nucleotides agree with TRBD2. V trimming: 6 bases; J trimming: 5 bases; junction bases outside the gene matches: 6. CDR3 length equals 14 residues. The germline V gene encodes CDR1 SGHDN and CDR2 FVKESK. Here the CDR3 DNA reads TGTGCCAGCAGAGGAGCGGGGGGCCTAGATACGCAGTATTTT. Its translation is CASRGAGGLDTQYF.

This CDR3 reads CATKTSGDTDTQYF. DNA for the CDR3: TGTGCCACAAAGACTAGCGGGGACACAGATACGCAGTATTTT. The chain carries TRBV19 and TRBJ2-3; 11 nucleotides agree with TRBD2. There are 14 residues in the CDR3. Looked up from germline, CDR1 is LNHDA and CDR2 is SQIVND (reference sequence). V lost 10 bases to trimming and J lost 2 bases; unmatched junction nucleotides: 5.

The chain joins TRBV4-1 to TRBJ2-7; D not certain. Deletions cut 1 base from V and 3 bases from J, with 10 bases between. This CDR3 has 14 residues. Looked up from germline, CDR1 is MGHRA and CDR2 is YSYEKL. The CDR3 is CASSQVLSGYEQYF. The CDR3 bases are TGCGCCAGCAGCCAAGTGCTGTCAGGCTACGAGCAGTACTTC.

This clone occurred a few times. This chain links TRBV7-9 with TRBJ2-1, with no clear D. This CDR3 is 15 amino acids long. Trimming left V 4 bases short and J 5 bases short, with 15 bases between. Germline V lookup: CDR1 SEHNR, CDR2 FQNEAQ (reference sequence). The CDR3 loop is CASSSSKRIDNEQFF. CDR3 bases: TGTGCCAGCAGCTCCTCAAAAAGGATCGACAATGAGCAGTTCTTC.

V and J are TRBV29-1 and TRBJ1-1; 12 bases fit TRBD1. The CDR3 is 17 residues long. The germline CDR1 and CDR2 sequences are SQVTM and ANQGSEA. Trimming cost V 3 bases and J 0 bases; bases outside gene matches: 8. The CDR3 nucleotides are TGCAGCGTTGATACCGGGACAGGGGGCGGGATGAACACTGAAGCTTTCTTT. Encoded protein: CSVDTGTGGGMNTEAFF. Full variable domain (remainder filled in from reference TRBV29-1 and TRBJ1-1): SAVISQKPSRDICQRGTSLTIQCQVDSQVTMMFWYRQQPGQSLTLIATANQGSEATYESGFVIDKFPISRPNLTFSTLTVSNMSPEDSSIYLCSVDTGTGGGMNTEAFFGQGTRLTVV.

The V gene is TRBV6-5, the J gene TRBJ1-6, with a possible D match to TRBD1 (6 bases). Per germline, CDR1 MNHEY and CDR2 SVGAGI. The CDR3 runs to 13 residues. Trimming removed 10 bases at V and 5 bases at J, with 12 bases between. CDR3 nucleotide sequence: TGTGCCATTTCGGACAGCGATAATTCACCCCTCCACTTT. Its protein product is CAISDSDNSPLHF.

This sequence joins TRBV5-5 and TRBJ2-1; TRBD2 matches 9 bases. CDR1 is SGHKS, CDR2 YYEKEE, per germline (reference sequence). The CDR3 is made up of 17 amino acids. Germline trimming cut 4 bases from V and 3 bases from J; bases unmatched to any gene: 11. CDR3: CASSPTPLSGGYNEQFF. The DNA for the CDR3 is TGTGCCAGCAGCCCGACTCCTCTTAGCGGGGGCTACAATGAGCAGTTCTTC.

The rearrangement links TRBV5-1 to TRBJ2-7; D uncertain. Trimming pared 7 bases from V and 3 bases from J, leaving 11 bases between. The CDR3 is 12 amino acids. Germline-derived CDR1 and CDR2 are SGHRS and YFSETQ. Here the CDR3 reads CASGWDNYEQYF. The CDR3 DNA reads TGCGCCAGCGGTTGGGATAACTACGAGCAGTACTTC.

To note about this clone: A much larger clone sits a single nucleotide away, making a read error possible. The chain recombines TRBV4-1 with TRBJ2-6, with D uncertain. The CDR3 has 16 residues. CDR1 and CDR2 from the germline V gene are MGHRA and YSYEKL. Trimming cost V 0 bases and J 0 bases, with 6 bases left between them. The CDR3 is CASSQEGDSGANVLTF. The CDR3, as DNA: TGCGCCAGCAGCCAAGAGGGTGACTCTGGGGCCAACGTCCTGACTTTC.